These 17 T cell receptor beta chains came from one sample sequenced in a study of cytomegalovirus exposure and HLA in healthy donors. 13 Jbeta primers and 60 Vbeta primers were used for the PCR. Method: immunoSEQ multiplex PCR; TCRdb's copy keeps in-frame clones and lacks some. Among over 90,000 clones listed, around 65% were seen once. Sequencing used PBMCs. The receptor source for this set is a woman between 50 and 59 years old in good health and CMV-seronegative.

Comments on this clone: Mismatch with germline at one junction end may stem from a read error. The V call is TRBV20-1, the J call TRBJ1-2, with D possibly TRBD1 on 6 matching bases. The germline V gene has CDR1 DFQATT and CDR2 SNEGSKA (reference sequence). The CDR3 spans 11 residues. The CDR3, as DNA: TGCAGTGTTCCGAAAGTTGACAGGAAAATCTTC. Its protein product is CSVPKVDRKIF.

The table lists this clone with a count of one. CDR3 DNA: TGTGCCAGCAGCTTGGGACAGGGGCTCTCACCCCTCCACTTT. It encodes CASSLGQGLSPLHF. This rearrangement joins TRBV5-5 to TRBJ1-6; 8 bases are shared with TRBD1. CDR1 is SGHKS and CDR2 is YYEKEE in the germline V gene (reference sequence). With 0 bases clipped from V and 10 bases from J, the junction kept 3 bases outside the gene matches. The CDR3 covers 14 residues.

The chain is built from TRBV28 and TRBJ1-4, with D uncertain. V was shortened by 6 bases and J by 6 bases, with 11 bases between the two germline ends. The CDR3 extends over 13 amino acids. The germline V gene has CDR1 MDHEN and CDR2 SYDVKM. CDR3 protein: CASRAGSDEKLFF. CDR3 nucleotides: TGTGCCAGCAGGGCGGGGTCAGATGAAAAACTGTTTTTT.

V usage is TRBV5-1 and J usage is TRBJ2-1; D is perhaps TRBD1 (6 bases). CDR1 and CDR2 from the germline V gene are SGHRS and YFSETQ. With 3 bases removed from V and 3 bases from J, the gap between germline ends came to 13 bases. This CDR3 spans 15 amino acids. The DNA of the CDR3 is TGCGCCAGCAGCTGGTCCCAGGGGTTCTACAATGAGCAGTTCTTC. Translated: CASSWSQGFYNEQFF.

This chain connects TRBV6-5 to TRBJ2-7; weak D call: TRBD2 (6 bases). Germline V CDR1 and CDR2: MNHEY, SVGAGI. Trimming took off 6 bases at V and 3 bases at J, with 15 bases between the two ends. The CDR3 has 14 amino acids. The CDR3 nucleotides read TGTGCCAGCAGCAGCCTGGCGGGGAACTACGAGCAGTACTTC. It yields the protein CASSSLAGNYEQYF.

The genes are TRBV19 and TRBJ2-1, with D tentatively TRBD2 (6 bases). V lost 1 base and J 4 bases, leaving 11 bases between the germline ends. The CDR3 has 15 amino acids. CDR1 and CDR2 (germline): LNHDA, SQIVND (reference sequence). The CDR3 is CASSIAARGYNEQFF. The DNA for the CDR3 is TGTGCCAGTAGTATAGCGGCTCGGGGGTACAATGAGCAGTTCTTC.

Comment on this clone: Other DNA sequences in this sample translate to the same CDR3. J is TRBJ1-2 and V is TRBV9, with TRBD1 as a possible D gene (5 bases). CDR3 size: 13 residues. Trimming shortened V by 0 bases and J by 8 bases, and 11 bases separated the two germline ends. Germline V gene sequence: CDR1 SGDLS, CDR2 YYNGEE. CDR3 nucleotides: TGTGCCAGCAGCGTAGGTCAGGGACTGGGCTACACCTTC. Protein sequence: CASSVGQGLGYTF. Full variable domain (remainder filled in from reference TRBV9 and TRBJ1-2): DSGVTQTPKHLITATGQRVTLRCSPRSGDLSVYWYQQSLDQGLQFLIQYYNGEERAKGNILERFSAQQFPDLHSELNLSSLELGDSALYFCASSVGQGLGYTFGSGTRLTVV.

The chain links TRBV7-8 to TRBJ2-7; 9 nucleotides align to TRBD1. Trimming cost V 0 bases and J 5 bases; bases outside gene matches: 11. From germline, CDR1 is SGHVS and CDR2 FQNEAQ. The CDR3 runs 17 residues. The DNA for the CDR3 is TGTGCCAGCAGCTTAGCAGGACCGGGACAGGGATTTGACGAGCAGTACTTC. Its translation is CASSLAGPGQGFDEQYF.

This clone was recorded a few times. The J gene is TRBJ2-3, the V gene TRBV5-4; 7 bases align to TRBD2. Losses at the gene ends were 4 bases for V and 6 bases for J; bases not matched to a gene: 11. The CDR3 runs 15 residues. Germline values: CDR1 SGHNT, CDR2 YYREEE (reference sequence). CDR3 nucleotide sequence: TGTGCCAGCAGCAAGCGGGACCCGGGAGTCGATACGCAGTATTTT. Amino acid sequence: CASSKRDPGVDTQYF.

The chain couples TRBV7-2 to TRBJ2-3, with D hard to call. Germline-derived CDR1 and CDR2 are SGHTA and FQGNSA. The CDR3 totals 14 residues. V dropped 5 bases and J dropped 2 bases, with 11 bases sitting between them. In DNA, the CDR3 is TGTGCCAGCAGCAGCGACCTGACCACAGATACGCAGTATTTT. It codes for CASSSDLTTDTQYF.

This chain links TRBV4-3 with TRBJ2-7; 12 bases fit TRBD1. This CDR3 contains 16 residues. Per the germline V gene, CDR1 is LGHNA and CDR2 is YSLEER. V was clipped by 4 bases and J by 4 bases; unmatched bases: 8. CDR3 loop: CASSLGGTGGSYEQYF. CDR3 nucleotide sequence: TGCGCCAGCAGCCTCGGGGGGACAGGGGGCTCTTACGAGCAGTACTTC.

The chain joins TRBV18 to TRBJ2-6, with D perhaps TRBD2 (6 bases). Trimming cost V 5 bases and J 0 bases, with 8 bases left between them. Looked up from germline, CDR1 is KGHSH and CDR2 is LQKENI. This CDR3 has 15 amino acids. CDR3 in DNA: TGTGCCAGCTCATCCGGGGGCTCTGGGGCCAACGTCCTGACTTTC. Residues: CASSSGGSGANVLTF. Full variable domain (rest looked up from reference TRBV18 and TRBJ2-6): NAGVMQNPRHLVRRRGQEARLRCSPMKGHSHVYWYRQLPEEGLKFMVYLQKENIIDESGMPKERFSAEFPKEGPSILRIQQVVRGDSAAYFCASSSGGSGANVLTFGAGSRLTVL.

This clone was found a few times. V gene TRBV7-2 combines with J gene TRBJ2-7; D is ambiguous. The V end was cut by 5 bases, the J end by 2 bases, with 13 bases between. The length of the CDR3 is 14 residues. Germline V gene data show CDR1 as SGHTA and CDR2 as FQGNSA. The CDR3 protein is CASSKTPSPYEQYF. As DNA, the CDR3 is TGTGCCAGCAGCAAGACACCTTCCCCCTACGAGCAGTACTTC.

The CDR3 DNA reads TGTGCCAGCAGTTACTCTAGCGGGAGGGATTACAATGAGCAGTTCTTC. Its translation is CASSYSSGRDYNEQFF. V usage is TRBV6-6 and J usage is TRBJ2-1; 11 bases are shared with TRBD2. The junction had 2 bases not matched to a gene; V was cut back by 0 bases and J by 4 bases. The length of the CDR3 is 16 residues. Germline assignment: CDR1 MNHNY and CDR2 SVGAGI (reference sequence).

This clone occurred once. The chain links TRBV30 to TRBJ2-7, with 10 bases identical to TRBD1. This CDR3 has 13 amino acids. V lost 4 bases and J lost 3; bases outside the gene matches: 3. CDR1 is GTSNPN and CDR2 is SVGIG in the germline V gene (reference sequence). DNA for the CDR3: TGTGCCTGGACCGGGACAGGGGACTACGAGCAGTACTTC. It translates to CAWTGTGDYEQYF.

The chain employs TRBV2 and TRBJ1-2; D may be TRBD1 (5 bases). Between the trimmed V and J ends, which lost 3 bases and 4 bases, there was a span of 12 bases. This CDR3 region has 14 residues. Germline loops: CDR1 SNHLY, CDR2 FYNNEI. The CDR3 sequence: CASSENLGGYGYTF. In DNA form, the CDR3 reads TGTGCCAGCAGTGAGAACTTGGGGGGCTATGGCTACACCTTC.

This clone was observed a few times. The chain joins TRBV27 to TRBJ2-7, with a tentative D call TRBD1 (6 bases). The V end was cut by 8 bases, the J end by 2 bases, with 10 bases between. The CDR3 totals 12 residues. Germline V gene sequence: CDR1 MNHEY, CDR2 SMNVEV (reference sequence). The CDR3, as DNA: TGTGCCAGCTGGACAGACCCCTACGAGCAGTACTTC. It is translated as CASWTDPYEQYF.